This TCR beta chain was captured by sequencing in a study of blood T cell repertoires in COVID-19. Only in-frame clones appear in the TCRdb table, and some are missing; sequencing was by immunoSEQ multiplex PCR. The sample includes roughly 220,000 clones, roughly 80% of them seen just once. The V gene lost 2 bases and the J gene lost 0 bases, with 11 bases spanning the gap. Germline values: CDR1 MGHRA, CDR2 YSYEKL. There are 16 residues in the CDR3. Source material: peripheral blood. This chain uses TRBV4-1 with TRBJ1-5; weak D call: TRBD1 (5 bases). The source of this sequence is a woman aged 55-69 years who had recovered from COVID-19. The CDR3 DNA reads as TGCGCCAGCAGCCAAACACAGGACCCTAGCAATCAGCCCCAGCATTTT. Translation: CASSQTQDPSNQPQHF.